What follows are 27 T cell receptor beta chains derived from one specimen sequenced in a study of blood T cell repertoires in COVID-19. Repertoires were generated with immunoSEQ multiplex PCR, while TCRdb's copy carries only in-frame clones and drops some. Here the sample spans under 150,000 clones, approximately 83% being singletons. Sequencing was performed on peripheral blood. The receptors were sampled from a man aged 35 to 55 with active or convalescent COVID-19.

This chain joins TRBV10-1 and TRBJ2-1; 11 bases are a match to TRBD2. The germline gives CDR1 WNHNN, CDR2 SYGVQD (reference sequence). The junction had 4 bases not matched to a gene; V was cut back by 8 bases and J by 1 base. CDR3 length equals 15 residues. CDR3 region: CASGLAGGSYNEQFF. The CDR3 nucleotides read TGCGCCAGCGGTCTAGCGGGGGGTTCCTACAATGAGCAGTTCTTC.

This rearrangement joins TRBV30 to TRBJ2-1, with 8 bases that match TRBD2. The CDR3 covers 15 residues. Trimming took 0 bases from V and 5 from J; bases not matched to a gene: 6. CDR1 is GTSNPN and CDR2 is SVGIG in the germline V gene (reference sequence). The CDR3 reads CAWSVPGGYNNEQFF. The CDR3 DNA is TGTGCCTGGAGTGTACCGGGGGGGTATAACAATGAGCAGTTCTTC.

The gene calls are TRBV2 and TRBJ2-3; 14 nucleotides match TRBD2. The CDR3 loop spans 16 amino acids. CDR1 SNHLY and CDR2 FYNNEI come from the germline V gene. The V segment lost 5 bases and the J segment 4 bases; nucleotides outside the gene matches: 5. CDR3 nucleotide sequence: TGTGCCAGCAGTAGACTAGCGGGGGGGGGCCCAGATACGCAGTATTTT. It codes for CASSRLAGGGPDTQYF. Full variable domain (rest looked up from reference TRBV2 and TRBJ2-3): EPEVTQTPSHQVTQMGQEVILRCVPISNHLYFYWYRQILGQKVEFLVSFYNNEISEKSEIFDDQFSVERPDGSNFTLKIRSTKLEDSAMYFCASSRLAGGGPDTQYFGPGTRLTVL.

This clone was seen a single time. The chain carries TRBV19 and TRBJ2-3; 13 bases align to TRBD2. Germline-derived CDR1 and CDR2 are LNHDA and SQIVND (reference sequence). V lost 10 bases and J lost 6; bases outside the gene matches: 4. This CDR3 is 13 amino acids long. The CDR3 DNA reads TGTGCCACCCGACTAGCGGGGGGCGATACGCAGTATTTT. It specifies CATRLAGGDTQYF.

The CDR3 region has the DNA TGCAGCGTTGATGAGACAGGGAGGGAAAAACTGTTTTTT. Amino acid sequence: CSVDETGREKLFF. The rearrangement uses TRBV29-1 and TRBJ1-4, with 7 bases that match TRBD1. Germline V lookup: CDR1 SQVTM, CDR2 ANQGSEA. The J segment lost 8 bases and the V segment lost 3 bases, leaving 6 bases of the junction unmatched. This CDR3 is built from 13 residues. The entire variable domain, with the rest obtained from reference TRBV29-1 and TRBJ1-4, is as follows: SAVISQKPSRDICQRGTSLTIQCQVDSQVTMMFWYRQQPGQSLTLIATANQGSEATYESGFVIDKFPISRPNLTFSTLTVSNMSPEDSSIYLCSVDETGREKLFFGSGTQLSVL.

This chain connects TRBV12-3 or TRBV12-4 to TRBJ1-2; no clear D. The CDR3 extends over 13 amino acids. The germline V and J ends were trimmed by 6 bases and 8 bases, with 16 bases remaining between them. Written as DNA, the CDR3 is TGTGCCAGCAGCATGGGAGGGTCTGGAGGCTACACCTTC. Its protein product is CASSMGGSGGYTF.

The rearrangement uses TRBV6-7 and TRBJ2-7; maybe TRBD2 (5 bases). TRBV6-7 is assigned to the ORF class and has an uncertain function. Trimming shortened V by 0 bases and J by 3 bases, and 9 bases separated the two germline ends. This CDR3 comprises 14 residues. This CDR3 reads CASSYSVGNYEQYF. The CDR3 region has the DNA TGTGCCAGCAGTTACTCTGTCGGGAACTACGAGCAGTACTTC.

This sequence joins TRBV19 and TRBJ1-6; TRBD1 might be the D (5 bases). V gave up 3 bases and J gave up 13 bases, with 13 bases separating them. Germline values: CDR1 LNHDA, CDR2 SQIVND (reference sequence). CDR3 size: 13 residues. As DNA, the CDR3 is TGTGCCAGTAGTATGCAGGGATCCGCGCCCCTCCACTTT. Protein: CASSMQGSAPLHF.

This clone was detected only a few times. V and J are TRBV24-1 and TRBJ2-2, with TRBD1 matching 10 bases. Germline V CDR1 and CDR2: KGHDR, SFDVKD. Trimming cost V 4 bases and J 4 bases; bases outside gene matches: 5. This CDR3 region has 16 residues. The CDR3 here is CATSDSGQGITGELFF. For the CDR3, the DNA is TGTGCCACCAGTGACTCGGGACAGGGGATCACCGGGGAGCTGTTTTTT.

V usage is TRBV19 and J usage is TRBJ2-7; 8 positions match TRBD1. The CDR3 covers 12 residues. V gave up 11 bases and J gave up 1 base; unmatched junction bases: 4. Germline V gene lookup returns CDR1 LNHDA and CDR2 SQIVND (reference sequence). For the CDR3, the DNA is TGTGCCTCCAGGGACAGGTCCTACGAGCAGTACTTC. It codes for CASRDRSYEQYF. Full variable domain (remainder filled in from reference TRBV19 and TRBJ2-7): DGGITQSPKYLFRKEGQNVTLSCEQNLNHDAMYWYRQDPGQGLRLIYYSQIVNDFQKGDIAEGYSVSREKKESFPLTVTSAQKNPTAFYLCASRDRSYEQYFGPGTRLTVT.

This rearrangement joins TRBV27 to TRBJ2-2; no clear D. Germline CDR1 is MNHEY and CDR2 is SMNVEV (reference sequence). The CDR3 loop spans 12 amino acids. V dropped 3 bases and J dropped 7 bases, with 6 bases sitting between them. The CDR3 reads CASSFSVGELFF. The CDR3 bases are TGTGCCAGCAGTTTTTCCGTCGGGGAGCTGTTTTTT.

This clone was detected a few times. V gene TRBV12-3 or TRBV12-4 combines with J gene TRBJ1-2; no clear D gene. There are 13 residues in the CDR3. Trimming stripped 3 bases from V and 10 bases from J, with 15 bases between. CDR3 amino acids: CASSLVPPGLYTF. In DNA form, the CDR3 reads TGTGCCAGCAGTTTGGTCCCTCCAGGACTCTACACCTTC.

This chain connects TRBV30 to TRBJ1-5, with D possibly being TRBD1 (5 bases). Looked up from germline, CDR1 is GTSNPN and CDR2 is SVGIG (reference sequence). The germline V and J ends were trimmed by 4 bases and 7 bases, with 14 bases remaining between them. This CDR3 has 13 amino acids. This chain's CDR3 is CAWNSGGVQPQHF. CDR3 bases: TGTGCCTGGAATTCTGGGGGGGTGCAGCCCCAGCATTTT. Supplemented by reference TRBV30 and TRBJ1-5, the full variable domain reads SQTIHQWPATLVQPVGSPLSLECTVEGTSNPNLYWYRQAAGRGLQLLFYSVGIGQISSEVPQNLSASRPQDRQFILSSKKLLLSDSGFYLCAWNSGGVQPQHFGDGTRLSIL.

The chain combines TRBV5-6 with TRBJ2-5; the match to TRBD2 covers 8 bases. V was pared by 2 bases and J by 3 bases, with 6 bases of the junction left unmatched. Germline V lookup: CDR1 SGHDT, CDR2 YYEEEE. This CDR3 comprises 15 residues. CDR3: CASSLTGGPEETQYF. The CDR3 coding sequence is TGTGCCAGCAGCTTAACGGGGGGGCCGGAAGAGACCCAGTACTTC. The full variable domain, with the rest looked up from reference TRBV5-6 and TRBJ2-5, is DAGVTQSPTHLIKTRGQQVTLRCSPKSGHDTVSWYQQALGQGPQFIFQYYEEEERQRGNFPDRFSGHQFPNYSSELNVNALLLGDSALYLCASSLTGGPEETQYFGPGTRLLVL.

The count of this clone is one. The V gene is TRBV7-2, the J gene TRBJ1-5; D remains unclear. Deletions cut 1 base from V and 1 base from J, with 8 bases between. The CDR3 extends over 15 amino acids. Germline CDR1 is SGHTA and CDR2 is FQGNSA. CDR3: CASSLVGSSNQPQHF. The CDR3 bases are TGTGCCAGCAGCTTAGTGGGCAGCAGCAATCAGCCCCAGCATTTT.

This clone was observed a handful of times. The CDR3 bases are TGTGCCAGCAGCCAAGATCAACAGGGGCCGAACACTGAAGCTTTCTTT. Translation: CASSQDQQGPNTEAFF. The rearrangement uses TRBV4-2 and TRBJ1-1, with TRBD1 identical over 7 bases. V shed 0 bases and J 1 base; nucleotides not matched to a gene: 5. The CDR3 runs to 16 residues. Germline assignment: CDR1 LGHNA and CDR2 YNFKEQ.

V is TRBV15 and J is TRBJ2-5, with D possibly being TRBD2 (5 bases). Germline CDR1 is LNHNV and CDR2 is YYDKDF (reference sequence). CDR3 length: 14 residues. V lost 0 bases to trimming and J lost 0 bases, with 5 bases between them. The CDR3 loop reads CATSREDYQETQYF. In DNA, the CDR3 is TGTGCCACCAGCAGAGAGGACTACCAAGAGACCCAGTACTTC.

The rearrangement uses TRBV19 and TRBJ1-5; D uncertain. From germline, CDR1 is LNHDA and CDR2 SQIVND (reference sequence). This CDR3 has 15 residues. V lost 3 bases to trimming and J lost 2 bases, with 11 bases between them. This chain's CDR3 is CASSIGRQGNQPQHF. CDR3 nucleotide sequence: TGTGCCAGTAGTATCGGTCGCCAGGGCAATCAGCCCCAGCATTTT.

This clone was observed once. The V call is TRBV2, the J call TRBJ2-7; 10 bases line up with TRBD1. The CDR3 covers 14 residues. CDR1 and CDR2 (germline): SNHLY, FYNNEI. Germline trimming cut 6 bases from V and 2 bases from J; bases unmatched to any gene: 4. The CDR3 DNA reads TGTGCCAGCAGAAGGACAGGGGGTACCTACGAGCAGTACTTC. Translating gives CASRRTGGTYEQYF. The complete variable domain, with remaining parts taken from reference TRBV2 and TRBJ2-7, reads EPEVTQTPSHQVTQMGQEVILRCVPISNHLYFYWYRQILGQKVEFLVSFYNNEISEKSEIFDDQFSVERPDGSNFTLKIRSTKLEDSAMYFCASRRTGGTYEQYFGPGTRLTVT.

The gene calls are TRBV18 and TRBJ1-6; TRBD1 is a possible D gene (5 bases). V lost 2 bases and J 8 bases, leaving 10 bases between the germline ends. CDR1 is KGHSH and CDR2 is LQKENI in the germline V gene. The CDR3 has 14 amino acids. DNA of the CDR3: TGTGCCAGCTCACCAAATCAACAGGATTCACCCCTCCACTTT. It yields the protein CASSPNQQDSPLHF.

V and J are TRBV29-1 and TRBJ1-3; D gene uncertain. The germline V and J ends were trimmed by 4 bases and 0 bases, with 13 bases remaining between them. CDR3 size: 15 residues. Per the germline V gene, CDR1 is SQVTM and CDR2 is ANQGSEA. The CDR3 DNA sequence: TGCAGCGTTGCCCCCGGGTCGATCTCTGGAAACACCATATATTTT. Encoded protein: CSVAPGSISGNTIYF. The entire variable domain, with the rest obtained from reference TRBV29-1 and TRBJ1-3, is as follows: SAVISQKPSRDICQRGTSLTIQCQVDSQVTMMFWYRQQPGQSLTLIATANQGSEATYESGFVIDKFPISRPNLTFSTLTVSNMSPEDSSIYLCSVAPGSISGNTIYFGEGSWLTVV.

V is TRBV11-3 and J is TRBJ2-1; 9 bases map to TRBD1. CDR3 length: 15 residues. Germline V gene sequence: CDR1 SGHNT, CDR2 YENEEA. Trimming removed 3 bases from V and 4 bases from J; junction bases left unmatched: 4. In nucleotides, the CDR3 is TGTGCCAGCAGCTTCCGGACAGGGGATTACAATGAGCAGTTCTTC. It specifies CASSFRTGDYNEQFF.

In this sample, this clone turned up a few times. J is TRBJ1-3 and V is TRBV5-1; 9 nucleotides align to TRBD1. CDR1 is SGHRS, CDR2 YFSETQ, per germline. This CDR3 has 17 residues. The trim removed 6 bases at V and 1 base at J, leaving 11 bases unmatched. This CDR3 is CASTTDRGGPSGNTIYF. The DNA of the CDR3 is TGCGCCAGCACTACGGACAGGGGAGGCCCATCTGGAAACACCATATATTTT.

This chain connects TRBV9 to TRBJ2-1; 9 bases fit TRBD2. Germline-derived CDR1 and CDR2 are SGDLS and YYNGEE. The CDR3 has 17 residues. V lost 3 bases and J lost 9; bases outside the gene matches: 16. The CDR3, as DNA: TGTGCCAGCAGCGCTCCGTCTGAGCGGGGGGAAACGGGTGAGCAGTTCTTC. Its protein is CASSAPSERGETGEQFF. The whole variable domain, remainder taken from reference TRBV9 and TRBJ2-1, is DSGVTQTPKHLITATGQRVTLRCSPRSGDLSVYWYQQSLDQGLQFLIQYYNGEERAKGNILERFSAQQFPDLHSELNLSSLELGDSALYFCASSAPSERGETGEQFFGPGTRLTVL.

The V call is TRBV14, the J call TRBJ2-3; 8 nucleotides agree with TRBD1. V lost 3 bases to trimming and J lost 3 bases; unmatched junction nucleotides: 8. This CDR3 region has 16 residues. Germline CDR1 is SGHDN and CDR2 is FVKESK. CDR3 sequence (DNA): TGTGCCAGCAGCCACTCCACCGGGACAGGTACAGATACGCAGTATTTT. This sequence encodes CASSHSTGTGTDTQYF.

As for this clone: Other DNA sequences in this specimen translate into the identical CDR3. The CDR3 coding sequence is TGTGCCAGCAGTTTATCGCAGTTGTACGAGCAGTACTTC. As protein: CASSLSQLYEQYF. The rearrangement uses TRBV12-3 or TRBV12-4 and TRBJ2-7, with D hard to call. The length of the CDR3 is 13 residues. Trimming stripped 2 bases from V and 4 bases from J, with 9 bases between.

The J gene is TRBJ1-3, the V gene TRBV1. TRBV1 is annotated as a pseudogene. The CDR3 loop spans 18 amino acids. The CDR3 sequence is CTSNTPLYFRPLGNTIYF. The CDR3 DNA follows: TGCACCAGCAACACTCCACTATATTTTAGACCGCTCGGAAACACCATATATTTT.